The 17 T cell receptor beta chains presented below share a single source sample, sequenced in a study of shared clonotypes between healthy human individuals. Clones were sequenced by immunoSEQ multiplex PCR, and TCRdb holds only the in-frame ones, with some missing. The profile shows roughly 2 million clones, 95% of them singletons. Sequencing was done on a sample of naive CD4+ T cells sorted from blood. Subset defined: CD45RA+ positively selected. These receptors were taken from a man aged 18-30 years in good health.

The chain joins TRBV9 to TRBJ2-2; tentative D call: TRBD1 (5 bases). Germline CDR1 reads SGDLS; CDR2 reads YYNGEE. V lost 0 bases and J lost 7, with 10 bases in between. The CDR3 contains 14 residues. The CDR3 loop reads CASSVVTGHGELFF. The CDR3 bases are TGTGCCAGCAGCGTAGTCACAGGACACGGGGAGCTGTTTTTT.

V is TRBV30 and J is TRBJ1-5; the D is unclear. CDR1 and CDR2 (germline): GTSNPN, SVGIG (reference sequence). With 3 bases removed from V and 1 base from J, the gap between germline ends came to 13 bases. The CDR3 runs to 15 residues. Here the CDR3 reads CAWSRRVASNQPQHF. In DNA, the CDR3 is TGTGCCTGGAGCCGCCGGGTTGCGAGCAATCAGCCCCAGCATTTT.

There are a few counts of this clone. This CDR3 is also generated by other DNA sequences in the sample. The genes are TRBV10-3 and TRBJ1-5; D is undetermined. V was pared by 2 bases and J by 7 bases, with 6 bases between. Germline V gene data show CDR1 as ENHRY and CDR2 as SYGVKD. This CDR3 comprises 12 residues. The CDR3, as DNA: TGTGCCATCAGTGAGGGTAGCCAGCCCCAGCATTTT. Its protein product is CAISEGSQPQHF.

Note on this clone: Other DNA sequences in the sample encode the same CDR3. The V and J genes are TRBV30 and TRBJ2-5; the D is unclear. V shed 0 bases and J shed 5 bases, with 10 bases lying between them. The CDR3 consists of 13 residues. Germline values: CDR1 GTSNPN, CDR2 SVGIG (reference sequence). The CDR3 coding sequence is TGTGCCTGGAGTGTACGCAGTTCCGAGACCCAGTACTTC. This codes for CAWSVRSSETQYF.

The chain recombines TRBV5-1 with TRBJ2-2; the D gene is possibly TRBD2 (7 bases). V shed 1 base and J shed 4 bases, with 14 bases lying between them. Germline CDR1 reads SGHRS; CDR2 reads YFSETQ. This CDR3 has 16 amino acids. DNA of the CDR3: TGCGCCAGCAGCTTGTCGGAGGGAGGGGGCACCGGGGAGCTGTTTTTT. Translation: CASSLSEGGGTGELFF. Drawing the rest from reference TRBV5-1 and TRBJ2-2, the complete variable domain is KAGVTQTPRYLIKTRGQQVTLSCSPISGHRSVSWYQQTPGQGLQFLFEYFSETQRNKGNFPGRFSGRQFSNSRSEMNVSTLELGDSALYLCASSLSEGGGTGELFFGEGSRLTVL.

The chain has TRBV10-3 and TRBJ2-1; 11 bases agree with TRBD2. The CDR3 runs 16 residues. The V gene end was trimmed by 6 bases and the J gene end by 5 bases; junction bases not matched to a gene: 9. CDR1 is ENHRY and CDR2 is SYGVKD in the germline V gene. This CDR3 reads CAISFASGRNDNEQFF. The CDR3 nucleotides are TGTGCCATCAGCTTTGCTAGCGGGAGGAACGACAATGAGCAGTTCTTC.

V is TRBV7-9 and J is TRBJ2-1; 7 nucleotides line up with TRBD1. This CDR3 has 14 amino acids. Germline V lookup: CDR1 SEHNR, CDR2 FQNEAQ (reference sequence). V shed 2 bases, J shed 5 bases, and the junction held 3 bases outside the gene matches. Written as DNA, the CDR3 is TGTGCCAGCAGCTTAAGGGACAGTGACAATGAGCAGTTCTTC. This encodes CASSLRDSDNEQFF.

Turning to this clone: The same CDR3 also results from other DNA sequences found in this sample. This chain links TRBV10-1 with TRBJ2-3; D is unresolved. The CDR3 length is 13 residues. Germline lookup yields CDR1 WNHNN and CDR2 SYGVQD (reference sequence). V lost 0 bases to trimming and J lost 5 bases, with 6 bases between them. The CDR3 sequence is CASSESSRDTQYF. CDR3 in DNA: TGCGCCAGCAGTGAGTCTTCTAGAGATACGCAGTATTTT.

The DNA for the CDR3 is TGTGCCAGCAGTGATCTCATCGGTGGCCCCTACGAGCAGTACTTC. Its translation: CASSDLIGGPYEQYF. The chain carries TRBV25-1 and TRBJ2-7; D is uncertain. Germline-derived CDR1 and CDR2 are MGHDK and SYGVNS. The V gene lost 3 bases and the J gene lost 2 bases, with 14 bases spanning the gap. The CDR3 is 15 amino acids.

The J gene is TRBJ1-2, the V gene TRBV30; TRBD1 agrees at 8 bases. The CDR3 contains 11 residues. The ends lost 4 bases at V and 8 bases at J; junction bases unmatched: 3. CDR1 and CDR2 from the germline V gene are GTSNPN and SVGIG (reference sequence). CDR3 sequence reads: CAWTGGGGYTF. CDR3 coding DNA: TGTGCCTGGACAGGGGGCGGCGGCTACACCTTC.

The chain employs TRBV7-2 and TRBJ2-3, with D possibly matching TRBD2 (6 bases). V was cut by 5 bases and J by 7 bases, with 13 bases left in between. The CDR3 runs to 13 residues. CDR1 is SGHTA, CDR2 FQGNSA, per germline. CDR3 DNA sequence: TGTGCCAGCAGCCCCAGCGCGGGAAATACGCAGTATTTT. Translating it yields CASSPSAGNTQYF.

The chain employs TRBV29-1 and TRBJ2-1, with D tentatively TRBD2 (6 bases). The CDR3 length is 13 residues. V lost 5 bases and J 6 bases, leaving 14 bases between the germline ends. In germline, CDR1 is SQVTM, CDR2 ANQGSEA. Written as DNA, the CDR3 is TGCAGCGTTTGGGACTCCCGGGGCAATGAGCAGTTCTTC. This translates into CSVWDSRGNEQFF.

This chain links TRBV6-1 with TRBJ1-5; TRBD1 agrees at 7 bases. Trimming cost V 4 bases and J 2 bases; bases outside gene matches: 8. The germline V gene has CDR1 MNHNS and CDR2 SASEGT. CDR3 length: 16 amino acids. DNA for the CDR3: TGTGCCAGCAGTGCTCAAACCGGGACAGGCAATCAGCCCCAGCATTTT. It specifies CASSAQTGTGNQPQHF.

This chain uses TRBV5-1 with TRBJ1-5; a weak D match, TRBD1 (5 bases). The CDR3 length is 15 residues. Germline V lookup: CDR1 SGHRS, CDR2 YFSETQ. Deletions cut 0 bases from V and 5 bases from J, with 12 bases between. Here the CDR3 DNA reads TGCGCCAGCAGCTTGGCCGTTGGGGCTGATCAGCCCCAGCATTTT. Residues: CASSLAVGADQPQHF.

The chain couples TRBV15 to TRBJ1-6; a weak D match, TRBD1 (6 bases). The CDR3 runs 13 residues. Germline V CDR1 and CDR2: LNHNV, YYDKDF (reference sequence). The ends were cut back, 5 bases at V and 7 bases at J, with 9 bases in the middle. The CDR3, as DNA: TGTGCCACCAGCGGGGGGCTCAATTCACCCCTCCACTTT. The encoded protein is CATSGGLNSPLHF.

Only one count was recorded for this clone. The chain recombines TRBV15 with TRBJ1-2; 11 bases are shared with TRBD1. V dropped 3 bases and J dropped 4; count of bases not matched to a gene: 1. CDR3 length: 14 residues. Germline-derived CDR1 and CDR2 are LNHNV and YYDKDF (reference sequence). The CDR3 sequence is CATSRGTGGYGYTF. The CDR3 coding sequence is TGTGCCACCAGCAGGGGGACAGGGGGCTATGGCTACACCTTC.

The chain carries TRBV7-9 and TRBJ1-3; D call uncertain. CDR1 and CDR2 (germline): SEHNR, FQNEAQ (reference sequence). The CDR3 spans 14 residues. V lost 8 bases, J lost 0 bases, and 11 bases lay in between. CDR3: CASSWRYSGNTIYF. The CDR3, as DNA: TGTGCCAGCTCCTGGCGTTACTCTGGAAACACCATATATTTT.